The 21 T cell receptor beta chains below were found in one sample sequenced in a study of regulatory T cells in long-lasting Graves disease. Building the TCR beta libraries relied on iRepertoire HTBI primers, and CDR3 regions underwent Arm-PCR. Via MiXCR, TCRdb re-called the multiplex PCR reads, giving one row per CDR3 protein. This sample carries about 460,000 distinct CDR3 sequences, 12% to 15% of them seen once, and the ten largest clones take approximately 17%. Described time point: newly diagnosed GD, antithyroid drugs for less than 3 months. Scientists built the TCR library using RNA that was extracted from PBMCs. These data are also associated with another study on T cells in Graves' hyperthyroidism and ophthalmopathy.

Sequencing was performed on peripheral blood mononuclear cells (PBMCs), taken at new diagnosis, from a patient treated with antithyroid drugs. The receptors shown here come from a woman aged 50 to 60 with Graves disease.

This clonotype was seen at least ten times. The V gene is TRBV30, the J gene TRBJ2-7; TRBD1 aligns across 9 bases. The CDR3 consists of 14 residues. The V segment lost 1 base and the J segment 7 bases; nucleotides outside the gene matches: 8. Germline-derived CDR1 and CDR2 are GTSNPN and SVGIG (reference sequence). The CDR3 loop is CAWSGGQGNSEQYF. CDR3 DNA sequence: TGTGCCTGGAGTGGAGGACAGGGGAATAGTGAGCAGTACTTC.

This clonotype was seen at least ten times. The rearrangement links TRBV7-8 to TRBJ2-1, with a tentative D call TRBD1 (5 bases). Trimming stripped 1 base from V and 0 bases from J, with 10 bases between. The CDR3 loop spans 16 amino acids. Germline CDR1 SGHVS, CDR2 FQNEAQ. The chain's CDR3 is CASSLVRQSSYNEQFF. In DNA, the CDR3 is TGTGCCAGCAGCTTAGTCCGACAGAGCTCCTACAATGAGCAGTTCTTC.

This clonotype was recorded many times. The chain recombines TRBV27 with TRBJ1-2; the match to TRBD1 covers 9 bases. Germline CDR1 is MNHEY and CDR2 is SMNVEV (reference sequence). This CDR3 contains 16 residues. Trimming cost V 4 bases and J 0 bases; bases outside gene matches: 6. CDR3 amino acids: CASSSGTGKANYGYTF. For the CDR3, the DNA is TGTGCCAGCAGTTCAGGGACAGGGAAAGCTAACTATGGCTACACCTTC.

Worth noting for this clonotype: A read error may be the cause here, since a much bigger clone is one base away. This chain connects TRBV4-2 to TRBJ1-2; possibly TRBD1 for D (6 bases). The V end lost 1 base, the J end lost 11 bases, and 11 bases lay between the germline ends. The CDR3 contains 12 residues. CDR1 is LGHNA and CDR2 is YNFKEQ in the germline V gene. As DNA, the CDR3 is TGTGCCAGCAGCCAAGTTACAACAGGGTACACCTTC. Encoded protein: CASSQVTTGYTF.

This clonotype was counted many times. This CDR3 reads CASRTLTGGAFF. DNA for the CDR3: TGTGCCAGCAGAACATTGACAGGGGGGGCTTTCTTT. This chain uses TRBV2 with TRBJ1-1; 9 nucleotides line up with TRBD1. CDR3 length equals 12 residues. Germline-derived CDR1 and CDR2 are SNHLY and FYNNEI. V lost 6 bases and J lost 11; bases outside the gene matches: 7.

The J gene is TRBJ2-3, the V gene TRBV2; unclear D gene. In germline, CDR1 is SNHLY, CDR2 FYNNEI. Trimming cost V 11 bases and J 0 bases, with 9 bases left between them. The CDR3 is 12 residues long. The CDR3 spells CAGSYSTDTQYF. As DNA, the CDR3 is TGTGCCGGATCCTATAGCACAGATACGCAGTATTTT.

This clonotype appeared a few times. Here the CDR3 reads CATSDRGGANTGELFF. The CDR3 DNA is TGTGCCACCAGTGATCGGGGGGGCGCAAACACCGGGGAGCTGTTTTTT. The chain couples TRBV24-1 to TRBJ2-2, with 8 bases aligning to TRBD2. This CDR3 contains 16 residues. The trim removed 3 bases at V and 2 bases at J, leaving 4 bases unmatched. CDR1 is KGHDR, CDR2 SFDVKD, per germline.

The J gene is TRBJ1-3, the V gene TRBV11-2, with TRBD1 matching over 10 bases. The V gene end was trimmed by 5 bases and the J gene end by 2 bases; junction bases not matched to a gene: 3. The CDR3 sequence is 15 residues long. Germline V gives CDR1 SGHAT, CDR2 FQNNGV. The CDR3 loop reads CASSPGQGAGNTIYF. CDR3 DNA sequence: TGTGCCAGCAGCCCCGGACAGGGGGCTGGAAACACCATATATTTT.

This clonotype has at least ten counts. J is TRBJ2-1 and V is TRBV7-9; a possible D gene is TRBD2 (6 bases). Between the trimmed V and J ends, which lost 0 bases and 8 bases, there was a span of 11 bases. The V gene's germline CDR1 is SEHNR and CDR2 FQNEAQ (reference sequence). The length of the CDR3 is 14 residues. CDR3 amino acids: CASSLARTGDEQFF. In DNA form, the CDR3 reads TGTGCCAGCAGCTTAGCCCGAACGGGGGATGAGCAGTTCTTC.

In its sample, this clonotype was seen many times. The chain has TRBV10-1 and TRBJ2-1, with D hard to call. Germline CDR1 reads WNHNN; CDR2 reads SYGVQD (reference sequence). The CDR3 runs to 15 residues. Trimming took 0 bases from V and 2 from J, leaving 8 bases between them. CDR3 in DNA: TGCGCCAGCAGTGAGTCTACAGACCCCTACAATGAGCAGTTCTTC. Translated, it gives CASSESTDPYNEQFF.

This clonotype showed up just a few times. The chain carries TRBV5-1 and TRBJ2-3; 9 bases align to TRBD2. This CDR3 spans 16 amino acids. Germline lookup yields CDR1 SGHRS and CDR2 YFSETQ. With 4 bases clipped from V and 0 bases from J, the junction kept 6 bases outside the gene matches. Written as DNA, the CDR3 is TGCGCCAGCAGCCGAACCCTAGCGGGAAGCACAGATACGCAGTATTTT. As protein: CASSRTLAGSTDTQYF.

This clonotype was observed a few times. At one end, the junction sequence differs from germline, possibly due to a read error. This chain links TRBV5-1 with TRBJ2-5; the D is unclear. Per the germline V gene, CDR1 is SGHRS and CDR2 is YFSETQ. The CDR3 loop spans 12 amino acids. The CDR3, as DNA: TGTGCCAGCAGCTTAGGATCTAAGACCCAGTACTTC. This codes for CASSLGSKTQYF.

Points on this clonotype: A much larger clonotype is one base distant, so this may be a read error. Here the CDR3 DNA reads TGTGCCAGCAGCTCCCCCTTTTCCGCAGCTAATGAAAAACTGTTTTTT. Residues: CASSSPFSAANEKLFF. The chain couples TRBV7-9 to TRBJ1-4; D gene unclear. Germline V gene data show CDR1 as SEHNR and CDR2 as FQNEAQ (reference sequence). The CDR3 contains 16 residues. Trimming removed 4 bases at V and 3 bases at J, with 15 bases between.

V gene TRBV7-2 combines with J gene TRBJ2-2; 9 bases match TRBD2. CDR3 length equals 15 residues. CDR1 and CDR2 from the germline V gene are SGHTA and FQGNSA. J was trimmed by 7 bases and V by 2 bases; bases with no gene match: 5. The CDR3 region has the DNA TGTGCCAGCAGCTTACAGTCTAGCGGGATCGGGGAGCTGTTTTTT. Its protein is CASSLQSSGIGELFF.

This clonotype has more than one count but fewer than ten. The chain couples TRBV6-4 to TRBJ2-4; 7 nucleotides agree with TRBD2. This CDR3 comprises 14 residues. J lost 0 bases, V lost 6 bases, and 2 bases had no gene match. Looked up from germline, CDR1 is MRHNA and CDR2 is SNTAGT. The CDR3 sequence: CASRAGVAKNIQYF. In nucleotides, the CDR3 is TGTGCCAGCAGGGCGGGAGTAGCCAAAAACATTCAGTACTTC.

This clonotype was found many times. J is TRBJ1-5 and V is TRBV30, with D possibly TRBD1 on 6 matching bases. There are 13 residues in the CDR3. V gave up 5 bases and J gave up 7 bases, with 15 bases separating them. Germline CDR1 GTSNPN, CDR2 SVGIG (reference sequence). This CDR3 is CAWGETGAQPQHF. CDR3 in DNA: TGTGCCTGGGGGGAGACGGGGGCACAGCCCCAGCATTTT.

This clonotype came up many times. The chain employs TRBV2 and TRBJ1-2, with D possibly matching TRBD1 (6 bases). CDR1 and CDR2 (germline): SNHLY, FYNNEI. CDR3 size: 13 residues. V lost 1 base and J lost 5, with 8 bases in between. The CDR3 DNA sequence: TGTGCCAGCAGTGAAGGGACAGAATATGGCTACACCTTC. Translated, it gives CASSEGTEYGYTF.

This chain links TRBV19 with TRBJ2-1; 12 nucleotides line up with TRBD2. Trimming at V came to 4 bases and at J to 5 bases, leaving 6 bases not matched to a gene. The CDR3 consists of 16 residues. Germline V lookup: CDR1 LNHDA, CDR2 SQIVND (reference sequence). CDR3 sequence reads: CASSTTLAGGHNEQFF. CDR3 in DNA: TGTGCCAGTAGTACCACACTAGCGGGGGGCCACAATGAGCAGTTCTTC. Drawing the rest from reference TRBV19 and TRBJ2-1, the complete variable domain is DGGITQSPKYLFRKEGQNVTLSCEQNLNHDAMYWYRQDPGQGLRLIYYSQIVNDFQKGDIAEGYSVSREKKESFPLTVTSAQKNPTAFYLCASSTTLAGGHNEQFFGPGTRLTVL.

At least ten counts were recorded for this clonotype. The J gene is TRBJ2-7, the V gene TRBV20-1, with 11 nucleotides matching TRBD2. Unmatched junction bases numbered 5, after V lost 6 bases and J lost 4 bases. Germline loops: CDR1 DFQATT, CDR2 SNEGSKA (reference sequence). CDR3 length: 13 residues. In DNA form, the CDR3 reads TGCAGTGCCCTAGCGGGAGGAGGATACGAGCAGTACTTC. It is translated as CSALAGGGYEQYF.

This clonotype has at least ten counts. The V and J genes are TRBV5-8 and TRBJ1-2; unclear D gene. The CDR3 has 14 amino acids. V lost 4 bases and J lost 2, with 12 bases in between. Germline V CDR1 and CDR2: SGHTS, YDEGEE. The chain's CDR3 is CASSPPGDNYGYTF. The CDR3 DNA reads as TGTGCCAGCAGCCCACCGGGAGACAACTATGGCTACACCTTC.

This clonotype was observed a handful of times. The rearrangement joins TRBV5-1 to TRBJ1-4; 7 bases map to TRBD1. This CDR3 has 15 residues. Germline CDR1 reads SGHRS; CDR2 reads YFSETQ. V dropped 4 bases and J dropped 8; count of bases not matched to a gene: 11. CDR3 sequence: CASSISTGQGEKLFF. The CDR3, as DNA: TGCGCCAGCAGCATATCGACAGGGCAGGGCGAAAAACTGTTTTTT.